The 29 T cell receptor beta chains listed next were all sequenced from one sample in a study of cytomegalovirus exposure and HLA in healthy donors. Use of 60 Vbeta and 13 Jbeta primers characterized the PCR. Produced via immunoSEQ multiplex PCR; TCRdb's table is partial and in-frame only. Of fewer than 200,000 clones in the sample, 75% to 80% were seen once. Specimen: PBMCs. Receptors originate from a woman in her fifties or sixties in good health and CMV-seropositive.

This clone has a single count. V is TRBV30 and J is TRBJ1-2, with D possibly TRBD1 on 6 matching bases. V was shortened by 6 bases and J by 6 bases, with 20 bases between the two germline ends. Germline V gene sequence: CDR1 GTSNPN, CDR2 SVGIG (reference sequence). The CDR3 consists of 14 residues. The CDR3 nucleotides are TGTGCCTGTTCGGAAGGCAGGGGAAGGCATGGCTACACCTTC. Residues: CACSEGRGRHGYTF.

The table lists this clone with a few counts. V usage is TRBV19 and J usage is TRBJ2-1; 7 positions match TRBD2. This CDR3 is 13 amino acids long. The junction had 3 bases not matched to a gene; V was cut back by 7 bases and J by 3 bases. Germline CDR1 is LNHDA and CDR2 is SQIVND (reference sequence). CDR3 DNA sequence: TGTGCCAGTAAAGGCGGGAGCTACAATGAGCAGTTCTTC. Protein sequence: CASKGGSYNEQFF.

The rearrangement uses TRBV19 and TRBJ1-2; D is undetermined. This CDR3 has 13 residues. V was trimmed by 2 bases and J by 8 bases, leaving 12 bases between them. The V gene's germline CDR1 is LNHDA and CDR2 SQIVND (reference sequence). CDR3 bases: TGTGCCAGTAGTATACGTGAGGAGGGAGGCTACACCTTC. As protein: CASSIREEGGYTF.

V is TRBV5-5 and J is TRBJ1-2, with TRBD1 as a possible D gene (5 bases). The V and J ends lost 4 bases and 7 bases respectively, with 14 bases between them. Germline CDR1 SGHKS, CDR2 YYEKEE (reference sequence). The CDR3 runs to 13 residues. CDR3 amino acids: CASSLGGEAGYTF. As DNA, the CDR3 is TGTGCCAGCAGCCTGGGGGGGGAGGCTGGCTACACCTTC.

J is TRBJ2-7 and V is TRBV10-3; tentative D call: TRBD1 (6 bases). From germline, CDR1 is ENHRY and CDR2 SYGVKD. Trimming removed 8 bases from V and 4 bases from J, with 9 bases in between. The CDR3 is 11 residues long. The CDR3 DNA is TGTGCCATCGGTACAGGGTACGAGCAGTACTTC. Protein sequence: CAIGTGYEQYF.

The chain combines TRBV2 with TRBJ1-4, with 8 positions matching TRBD1. Germline lookup yields CDR1 SNHLY and CDR2 FYNNEI. This CDR3 spans 16 amino acids. The V gene end was trimmed by 7 bases and the J gene end by 7 bases; junction bases not matched to a gene: 14. In DNA form, the CDR3 reads TGTGCCAGCACCCTGAGAGTCGACAGGGGAGGTGAAAAACTGTTTTTT. Translated: CASTLRVDRGGEKLFF.

The gene calls are TRBV5-6 and TRBJ1-1; D remains unclear. The CDR3 sequence is 14 residues long. The V end lost 0 bases, the J end lost 1 base, and 7 bases lay between the germline ends. Germline loops: CDR1 SGHDT, CDR2 YYEEEE. The CDR3 is CASSLAGGNTEAFF. Here the CDR3 DNA reads TGTGCCAGCAGCTTGGCCGGAGGGAACACTGAAGCTTTCTTT.

This rearrangement joins TRBV10-1 to TRBJ1-2; D remains ambiguous. With 2 bases removed from V and 8 bases from J, the gap between germline ends came to 12 bases. The CDR3 is made up of 13 amino acids. CDR1 is WNHNN, CDR2 SYGVQD, per germline (reference sequence). The CDR3 loop reads CASSERRAWGYTF. CDR3 in DNA: TGCGCCAGCAGTGAGAGGAGGGCGTGGGGCTACACCTTC.

V usage is TRBV9 and J usage is TRBJ1-2; 7 bases agree with TRBD1. The germline V gene encodes CDR1 SGDLS and CDR2 YYNGEE. This CDR3 spans 15 amino acids. The ends lost 4 bases at V and 2 bases at J; junction bases unmatched: 8. CDR3 residues: CASSPRTGSNYGYTF. In nucleotides, the CDR3 is TGTGCCAGCAGCCCACGGACAGGTAGCAACTATGGCTACACCTTC.

The CDR3, as DNA: TGTGCCAGCAGTGAAGGCGGGACCGGAGATACGCAGTATTTT. Its protein product is CASSEGGTGDTQYF. The rearrangement uses TRBV25-1 and TRBJ2-3; a weak D match, TRBD2 (6 bases). The CDR3 has 14 amino acids. Germline CDR1 MGHDK, CDR2 SYGVNS. Between the trimmed V and J ends, which lost 2 bases and 5 bases, there was a span of 11 bases. The entire variable domain, with the rest obtained from reference TRBV25-1 and TRBJ2-3, is as follows: EADIYQTPRYLVIGTGKKITLECSQTMGHDKMYWYQQDPGMELHLIHYSYGVNSTEKGDLSSESTVSRIRTEHFPLTLESARPSHTSQYLCASSEGGTGDTQYFGPGTRLTVL.

CDR3 DNA sequence: TGTGCCAGCAAACCCGGGACAGGGGCTTCCTATGGCTACACCTTC. Its translation is CASKPGTGASYGYTF. V and J are TRBV7-2 and TRBJ1-2; 10 bases map to TRBD1. V trimming: 7 bases; J trimming: 4 bases; junction bases outside the gene matches: 9. Germline V gives CDR1 SGHTA, CDR2 FQGNSA. The CDR3 loop spans 15 amino acids.

The rearrangement uses TRBV7-9 and TRBJ1-1, with 10 bases matching TRBD1. Germline trimming cut 5 bases from V and 7 bases from J; bases unmatched to any gene: 7. The V gene's germline CDR1 is SEHNR and CDR2 FQNEAQ (reference sequence). There are 14 residues in the CDR3. DNA for the CDR3: TGTGCCAGCAGCACCGACAGGGGGCTGGGTGAAGCTTTCTTT. Its protein is CASSTDRGLGEAFF.

The rearrangement uses TRBV7-2 and TRBJ2-1, with TRBD2 identical over 12 bases. Germline CDR1 SGHTA, CDR2 FQGNSA. V was clipped by 2 bases and J by 8 bases; unmatched bases: 1. CDR3 length equals 14 residues. CDR3 DNA sequence: TGTGCCAGCAGCTTAACTAGCGGGGGGCATGAGCAGTTCTTC. Translating it yields CASSLTSGGHEQFF.

This rearrangement joins TRBV27 to TRBJ2-1; possible D gene TRBD1, 5 bases. V lost 2 bases to trimming and J lost 8 bases, with 10 bases between them. Germline V gives CDR1 MNHEY, CDR2 SMNVEV (reference sequence). There are 13 residues in the CDR3. CDR3 sequence reads: CASSLSTGDEQFF. DNA of the CDR3: TGTGCCAGCAGTTTAAGTACAGGCGATGAGCAGTTCTTC.

CDR3 protein: CASTLGQGAYGYTF. The DNA of the CDR3 is TGTGCCAGCACCCTGGGACAGGGGGCCTATGGCTACACCTTC. The V gene is TRBV28, the J gene TRBJ1-2, with TRBD1 identical over 12 bases. CDR3 length equals 14 residues. The junction had 4 bases not matched to a gene; V was cut back by 7 bases and J by 4 bases. Germline values: CDR1 MDHEN, CDR2 SYDVKM.

This rearrangement joins TRBV19 to TRBJ1-1, with TRBD1 matching over 7 bases. The CDR3 has 13 amino acids. Trimming removed 4 bases from V and 3 bases from J; junction bases left unmatched: 2. Per germline, CDR1 LNHDA and CDR2 SQIVND (reference sequence). The CDR3: CASSTTGDTEAFF. CDR3 sequence (DNA): TGTGCCAGTAGTACCACAGGGGACACTGAAGCTTTCTTT.

The gene calls are TRBV7-3 and TRBJ2-1; 12 bases match TRBD1. Germline V CDR1 and CDR2: SGHTA, FQGTGA. Unmatched junction bases numbered 4, after V lost 7 bases and J lost 6 bases. The CDR3 totals 14 residues. The CDR3 loop reads CASTGQGASNEQFF. The CDR3 bases are TGTGCCAGCACGGGACAGGGGGCCTCCAATGAGCAGTTCTTC.

This sequence joins TRBV5-6 and TRBJ2-5, with TRBD1 identical over 8 bases. Germline values: CDR1 SGHDT, CDR2 YYEEEE. CDR3 length: 13 residues. V shed 6 bases and J 4 bases; nucleotides not matched to a gene: 5. Here the CDR3 DNA reads TGTGCCAGCACCGTCGACAGGGGAGAGACCCAGTACTTC. Its translation is CASTVDRGETQYF.

V and J are TRBV6-6 and TRBJ2-7; the D gene is possibly TRBD2 (5 bases). V lost 5 bases to trimming and J lost 3 bases, with 17 bases between them. In germline, CDR1 is MNHNY, CDR2 SVGAGI (reference sequence). This CDR3 comprises 15 residues. The CDR3 loop reads CASSLDIRGVYEQYF. Here the CDR3 DNA reads TGTGCCAGCAGTCTTGACATCCGGGGAGTCTACGAGCAGTACTTC.

The rearrangement joins TRBV2 to TRBJ1-2; weak D call: TRBD1 (6 bases). V shed 4 bases and J shed 1 base, with 13 bases lying between them. CDR1 and CDR2 (germline): SNHLY, FYNNEI. The CDR3 has 15 residues. This CDR3 is CASSVSKGVNYGYTF. The CDR3 DNA is TGTGCCAGCAGTGTTTCCAAGGGGGTTAACTATGGCTACACCTTC.

J is TRBJ1-5 and V is TRBV10-3; TRBD1 is a possible D gene (5 bases). The CDR3 has 12 amino acids. Germline values: CDR1 ENHRY, CDR2 SYGVKD. Trimming pared 11 bases from V and 4 bases from J, leaving 12 bases between. The CDR3 spells CAAAGTNQPQHF. CDR3 in DNA: TGTGCCGCGGCAGGGACTAATCAGCCCCAGCATTTT.

This chain links TRBV25-1 with TRBJ2-1; 7 bases map to TRBD2. The CDR3 has 11 amino acids. Germline trimming cut 2 bases from V and 14 bases from J; bases unmatched to any gene: 3. Germline-derived CDR1 and CDR2 are MGHDK and SYGVNS. The CDR3 sequence: CASSEGEGEFF. CDR3 sequence (DNA): TGTGCCAGCAGTGAAGGGGAGGGAGAGTTCTTC.

The V and J genes are TRBV19 and TRBJ1-5; D gene unclear. CDR3 length: 15 amino acids. CDR1 and CDR2 from the germline V gene are LNHDA and SQIVND (reference sequence). The germline V and J ends were trimmed by 0 bases and 0 bases, with 6 bases remaining between them. CDR3 region: CASSIDPYSNQPQHF. In DNA, the CDR3 is TGTGCCAGTAGTATAGACCCTTATAGCAATCAGCCCCAGCATTTT.

The rearrangement uses TRBV4-1 and TRBJ2-3; D not certain. CDR1 is MGHRA, CDR2 YSYEKL, per germline. The CDR3 covers 16 residues. The germline V and J ends were trimmed by 3 bases and 0 bases, with 13 bases remaining between them. The CDR3 is CASSHTSGISTDTQYF. CDR3 DNA sequence: TGCGCCAGCAGCCACACGAGTGGTATTAGCACAGATACGCAGTATTTT.

The V and J genes are TRBV6-6 and TRBJ1-5; 7 bases line up with TRBD1. The CDR3 extends over 15 amino acids. From germline, CDR1 is MNHNY and CDR2 SVGAGI (reference sequence). The ends lost 2 bases at V and 6 bases at J; junction bases unmatched: 7. The CDR3: CASSYTTGSGQPQHF. DNA for the CDR3: TGTGCCAGCAGTTACACGACAGGGTCGGGTCAGCCCCAGCATTTT.

This CDR3 reads CASRPTGTAFSKPQHF. The CDR3 DNA follows: TGTGCCAGCAGACCGACCGGGACAGCATTCTCGAAGCCCCAGCATTTT. This chain joins TRBV28 and TRBJ1-5; 7 nucleotides agree with TRBD1. Trimming cost V 6 bases and J 8 bases; bases outside gene matches: 16. The CDR3 is 16 amino acids. The germline V gene has CDR1 MDHEN and CDR2 SYDVKM.

The chain recombines TRBV6-5 with TRBJ2-7, with D unresolved. The CDR3 runs 15 residues. The germline V gene has CDR1 MNHEY and CDR2 SVGAGI. The V end lost 4 bases, the J end lost 3 bases, and 16 bases lay between the germline ends. CDR3: CASSSPKRGLYEQYF. The CDR3 DNA sequence: TGTGCCAGCAGTTCCCCTAAACGAGGCCTCTACGAGCAGTACTTC.

V usage is TRBV15 and J usage is TRBJ1-1, with D maybe TRBD1 (6 bases). Trimming took off 6 bases at V and 3 bases at J, with 11 bases between the two ends. This CDR3 contains 13 residues. Germline assignment: CDR1 LNHNV and CDR2 YYDKDF (reference sequence). CDR3 amino acids: CATSRTADTEAFF. The CDR3 nucleotides are TGTGCCACCAGTAGGACAGCGGACACTGAAGCTTTCTTT.

The rearrangement uses TRBV5-4 and TRBJ1-3, with D hard to call. The V gene lost 4 bases and the J gene lost 4 bases, with 12 bases spanning the gap. The germline V gene has CDR1 SGHNT and CDR2 YYREEE (reference sequence). The length of the CDR3 is 14 residues. This CDR3 reads CASSNGQSGNTIYF. CDR3 DNA: TGTGCCAGCAGCAATGGGCAGTCCGGAAACACCATATATTTT.